The 5 T cell receptor beta chains below all came from one sample that was sequenced in a study of cytomegalovirus exposure and HLA in healthy donors. Use of 60 Vbeta and 13 Jbeta primers characterized the PCR. TCRdb keeps only in-frame clones here, not all; method: immunoSEQ multiplex PCR. The sample lists some 130,000 clones; 70% to 85% were seen once. The sample taken for sequencing was PBMCs. The receptors here all came from a male donor in good health and CMV-seropositive.

This chain connects TRBV28 to TRBJ1-5, with D maybe TRBD1 (6 bases). V lost 7 bases and J lost 3, with 13 bases in between. In germline, CDR1 is MDHEN, CDR2 SYDVKM. CDR3 length equals 14 residues. Here the CDR3 reads CASINRASNQPQHF. CDR3 bases: TGTGCCAGCATCAACAGGGCGTCCAATCAGCCCCAGCATTTT.

This clone showed up just a few times. The chain uses TRBV29-1 and TRBJ2-7, with D possibly being TRBD2 (7 bases). The CDR3 sequence is 16 residues long. Germline-derived CDR1 and CDR2 are SQVTM and ANQGSEA. The V gene lost 0 bases and the J gene lost 6 bases, with 21 bases spanning the gap. The CDR3 loop reads CSVEDGAGGGGGEQYF. In DNA form, the CDR3 reads TGCAGCGTTGAAGATGGCGCGGGTGGGGGCGGGGGCGAGCAGTACTTC.

The gene calls are TRBV7-2 and TRBJ2-7; possibly TRBD2 for D (7 bases). Trimming left V 1 base short and J 3 bases short, with 10 bases between. The CDR3 runs 14 residues. Germline values: CDR1 SGHTA, CDR2 FQGNSA. The CDR3 region has the DNA TGTGCCAGCAGCTTAGGAGGGGGGGGCTACGAGCAGTACTTC. Its protein is CASSLGGGGYEQYF. Together with reference TRBV7-2 and TRBJ2-7, the CDR3 gives the full variable domain: GAGVSQSPSNKVTEKGKDVELRCDPISGHTALYWYRQSLGQGLEFLIYFQGNSAPDKSGLPSDRFSAERTGGSVSTLTIQRTQQEDSAVYLCASSLGGGGYEQYFGPGTRLTVT.

Comments on this clone: The junction does not match germline at one end; this may be a read error. The V gene is TRBV2, the J gene TRBJ2-2, with 10 bases aligning to TRBD1. CDR3 length: 15 amino acids. CDR1 and CDR2 from the germline V gene are SNHLY and FYNNEI. The CDR3 DNA follows: TGTGCCAGCAGTGGACAGGGGGCGAATACCGGGGAGCTGTTTTTT. This encodes CASSGQGANTGELFF.

The chain carries TRBV7-9 and TRBJ2-7, with 7 bases identical to TRBD2. In germline, CDR1 is SEHNR, CDR2 FQNEAQ (reference sequence). V was clipped by 3 bases and J by 2 bases; unmatched bases: 1. The CDR3 consists of 13 residues. This CDR3 reads CASSFREAYEQYF. The CDR3 DNA reads as TGTGCCAGCAGCTTCCGGGAGGCCTACGAGCAGTACTTC.